One and the same sample provided the 13 T cell receptor beta chains below, sequenced in a study of CD8 T cells in Susac syndrome. Random hexamers primed reverse transcription of about 0.45 to 1 ug RNA. TCRdb independently ran MiXCR on the immunoSEQ multiplex PCR reads; one entry per CDR3 protein. The sample has 85,000 to 120,000 distinct CDR3 sequences, approximately 94% seen once; the top ten hold over 0.4%. The source material was CD8+ T cells from PBMCs. The receptors derive from a human donor with Susac syndrome.

This clonotype was picked up one time. This chain links TRBV20-1 with TRBJ2-3; D possibly corresponds to TRBD2 (5 bases). This CDR3 has 14 residues. Per the germline V gene, CDR1 is DFQATT and CDR2 is SNEGSKA (reference sequence). V was cut by 6 bases and J by 0 bases, with 13 bases left in between. The CDR3 DNA reads as TGCAGTGCCACGGGGAGAAACAGCACAGATACGCAGTATTTT. Its translation is CSATGRNSTDTQYF.

This chain joins TRBV6-2 or TRBV6-3 and TRBJ1-5, with TRBD1 as a possible D gene (5 bases). Trimming removed 4 bases at V and 1 base at J, with 8 bases between. The CDR3 spans 14 residues. Germline CDR1 MNHEY, CDR2 SVGEGT. DNA of the CDR3: TGTGCCAGCAGTTGGTGGGGGAGCAATCAGCCCCAGCATTTT. The encoded protein is CASSWWGSNQPQHF.

This chain uses TRBV7-2 with TRBJ2-3, with D possibly TRBD2 on 6 matching bases. Germline values: CDR1 SGHTA, CDR2 FQGNSA. The CDR3 is made up of 14 amino acids. V lost 7 bases and J 6 bases, leaving 17 bases between the germline ends. The CDR3 DNA sequence: TGTGCCAGCAACTCGGGACTCTCTTTGGATACGCAGTATTTT. Protein sequence: CASNSGLSLDTQYF.

This chain links TRBV7-6 with TRBJ2-7; TRBD1 aligns across 9 bases. The CDR3 runs to 14 residues. Trimming at V came to 2 bases and at J to 6 bases, leaving 5 bases not matched to a gene. From germline, CDR1 is SGHVS and CDR2 FNYEAQ. CDR3 DNA sequence: TGTGCCAGCAGCTTAAGTGGGACAGGGAGCGAGCAGTACTTC. It codes for CASSLSGTGSEQYF.

The rearrangement links TRBV7-9 to TRBJ1-1; D unresolved. CDR1 and CDR2 from the germline V gene are SEHNR and FQNEAQ (reference sequence). This CDR3 region has 13 residues. Trimming left V 3 bases short and J 7 bases short, with 12 bases between. The chain's CDR3 is CASSFPDWSEAFF. The CDR3 nucleotides are TGTGCCAGCAGCTTCCCAGATTGGAGTGAAGCTTTCTTT.

The count of this clonotype is one. The CDR3 sequence: CASSYPWQPQHF. CDR3 bases: TGTGCCAGCAGTTATCCCTGGCAGCCCCAGCATTTT. The chain combines TRBV6-2 or TRBV6-3 with TRBJ1-5; no definite D call. The CDR3 is made up of 12 amino acids. Germline V CDR1 and CDR2: MNHEY, SVGEGT. V gave up 3 bases and J gave up 7 bases, with 7 bases separating them.

The gene calls are TRBV3-1 and TRBJ1-4, with TRBD1 matching 8 bases. Germline trimming cut 3 bases from V and 8 bases from J; bases unmatched to any gene: 8. The CDR3 contains 15 residues. CDR1 is LGHDT and CDR2 is YNNKEL in the germline V gene (reference sequence). The CDR3 DNA follows: TGTGCCAGCAGCCACCCGACAGGGGAAGGCGAAAAACTGTTTTTT. It translates to CASSHPTGEGEKLFF.

The chain links TRBV20-1 to TRBJ1-1; D ambiguous. The V end was cut by 6 bases, the J end by 0 bases, with 11 bases between. The CDR3 covers 13 residues. Germline lookup yields CDR1 DFQATT and CDR2 SNEGSKA (reference sequence). The CDR3 here is CSAEDGMNTEAFF. The CDR3, as DNA: TGCAGTGCGGAGGACGGTATGAACACTGAAGCTTTCTTT.

The chain uses TRBV29-1 and TRBJ2-1; D not resolved. The germline V gene has CDR1 SQVTM and CDR2 ANQGSEA. The CDR3 has 12 residues. V lost 8 bases and J 1 base, leaving 9 bases between the germline ends. The CDR3 sequence: CSCRVSYNEQFF. CDR3 in DNA: TGCAGCTGTCGGGTTTCCTACAATGAGCAGTTCTTC.

This clonotype showed up just once. J is TRBJ1-1 and V is TRBV7-9; weak D call: TRBD1 (6 bases). V was shortened by 5 bases and J by 3 bases, with 13 bases between the two germline ends. The CDR3 has 14 amino acids. The germline V gene has CDR1 SEHNR and CDR2 FQNEAQ (reference sequence). This CDR3 is CASSPEGGDTEAFF. For the CDR3, the DNA is TGTGCCAGCAGCCCCGAGGGGGGGGACACTGAAGCTTTCTTT.

The V gene is TRBV20-1, the J gene TRBJ2-7; D might be TRBD1 (6 bases). The CDR3 is made up of 15 amino acids. Germline lookup yields CDR1 DFQATT and CDR2 SNEGSKA (reference sequence). V gave up 0 bases and J gave up 4 bases, with 16 bases separating them. The CDR3 coding sequence is TGCAGTGCTAGAGACTTCCGGGACACCATTTACGAGCAGTACTTC. This translates into CSARDFRDTIYEQYF.

The chain combines TRBV5-1 with TRBJ2-7; D unclear. The ends were cut back, 0 bases at V and 1 base at J, with 5 bases in the middle. CDR1 and CDR2 from the germline V gene are SGHRS and YFSETQ. The CDR3 is 13 residues long. CDR3 region: CASSLDVSYEQYF. Here the CDR3 DNA reads TGCGCCAGCAGCTTGGATGTTTCCTACGAGCAGTACTTC.

In nucleotides, the CDR3 is TGCAGCGTTGAAGAGCCAGGGGGAAGGTATGGCTACACCTTC. Amino acid sequence: CSVEEPGGRYGYTF. The chain employs TRBV29-1 and TRBJ1-2; TRBD1 matches at 7 bases. The germline V gene encodes CDR1 SQVTM and CDR2 ANQGSEA. With V trimmed by 0 bases and J by 5 bases, 6 bases remained unmatched. The CDR3 is 14 residues long. The whole variable domain, filled in from reference TRBV29-1 and TRBJ1-2, reads SAVISQKPSRDICQRGTSLTIQCQVDSQVTMMFWYRQQPGQSLTLIATANQGSEATYESGFVIDKFPISRPNLTFSTLTVSNMSPEDSSIYLCSVEEPGGRYGYTFGSGTRLTVV.